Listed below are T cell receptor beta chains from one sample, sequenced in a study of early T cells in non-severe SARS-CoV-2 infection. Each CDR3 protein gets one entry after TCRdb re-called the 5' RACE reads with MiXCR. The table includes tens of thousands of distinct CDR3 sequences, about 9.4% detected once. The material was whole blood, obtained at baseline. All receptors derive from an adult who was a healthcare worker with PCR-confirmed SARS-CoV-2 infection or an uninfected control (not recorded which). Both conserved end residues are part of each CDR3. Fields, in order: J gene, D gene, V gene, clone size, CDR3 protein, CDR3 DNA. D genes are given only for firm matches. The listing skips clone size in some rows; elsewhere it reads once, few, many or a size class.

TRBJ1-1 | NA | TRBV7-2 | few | CASSLVGGMNTEAFF | TGTGCCAGCAGCTTAGTTGGAGGGATGAACACTGAAGCTTTCTTT
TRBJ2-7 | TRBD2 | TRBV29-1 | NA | CSVEIAGTYEQYF | TGCAGCGTTGAAATAGCGGGGACCTACGAGCAGTACTTC
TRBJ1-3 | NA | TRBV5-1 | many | CASSQGLRQAGNTIYF | TGCGCCAGCAGCCAGGGTCTACGGCAGGCTGGAAACACCATATATTTT
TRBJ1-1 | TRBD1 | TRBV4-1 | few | CASSQTGAEAFF | TGCGCCAGCAGCCAGACAGGGGCTGAAGCTTTCTTT
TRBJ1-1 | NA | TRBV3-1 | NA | CASSQGRVNTEAFF | TGTGCCAGCAGCCAAGGTCGAGTGAACACTGAAGCTTTCTTT
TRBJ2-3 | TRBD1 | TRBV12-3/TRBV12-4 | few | CASSTDYPGQGSTDTQYF | TGTGCCAGCAGTACAGACTATCCGGGACAGGGGTCCACAGATACGCAGTATTTT
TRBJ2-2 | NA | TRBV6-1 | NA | CASISRDGGPSTGELFF | TGTGCCAGCATATCAAGGGACGGGGGACCATCCACCGGGGAGCTGTTTTTT
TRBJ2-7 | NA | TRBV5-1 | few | CASSTNQPSSYEQYF | TGCGCCAGCAGCACCAACCAGCCGAGCTCCTACGAGCAGTACTTC
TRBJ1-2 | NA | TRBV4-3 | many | CASSQDRGVPGYTF | TGCGCCAGCAGCCAAGACCGGGGGGTCCCTGGCTACACCTTC
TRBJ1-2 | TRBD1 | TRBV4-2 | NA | CASSREGTGVGYTF | TGTGCCAGCAGCCGGGAGGGGACAGGGGTTGGCTACACCTTC
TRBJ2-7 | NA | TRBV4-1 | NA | CASSYDRHSYEQYF | TGCGCCAGCAGCTACGACAGGCACTCCTACGAGCAGTACTTC
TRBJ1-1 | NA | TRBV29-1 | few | CSVPGPMNTEAFF | TGCAGCGTTCCAGGACCGATGAACACTGAAGCTTTCTTT
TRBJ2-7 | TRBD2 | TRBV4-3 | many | CASSQRAGGPGEQYF | TGCGCCAGCAGCCAGAGAGCGGGGGGGCCGGGAGAGCAGTACTTC
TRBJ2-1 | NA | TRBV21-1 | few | CASRTGAGEQFF | TGTGCCAGCAGAACAGGGGCCGGTGAGCAGTTCTTC
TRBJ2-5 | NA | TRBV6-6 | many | CASSYPEGDETQYF | TGTGCCAGCAGTTACCCGGAAGGGGATGAGACCCAGTACTTC
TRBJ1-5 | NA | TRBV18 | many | CASSPGTNQPQHF | TGTGCCAGCTCCCCAGGGACCAATCAGCCCCAGCATTTT
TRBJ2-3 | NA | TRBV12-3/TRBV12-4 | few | CASSIKSRDTQYF | TGTGCCAGCAGCATTAAGTCCAGGGATACGCAGTATTTT
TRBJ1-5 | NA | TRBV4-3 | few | CASSQEVRTPQHF | TGCGCCAGCAGCCAAGAGGTAAGGACGCCCCAGCATTTT
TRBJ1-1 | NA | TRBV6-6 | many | CASSYYASKAFF | TGTGCCAGCAGTTACTACGCTTCGAAAGCTTTCTTT
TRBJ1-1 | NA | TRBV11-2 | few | CASSLGSLGLMNTEAFF | TGTGCCAGCAGCTTGGGAAGCTTAGGCCTTATGAACACTGAAGCTTTCTTT
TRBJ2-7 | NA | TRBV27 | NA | CASSPDTRPDEQYF | TGTGCCAGCAGTCCTGACACCCGCCCCGACGAGCAGTACTTC
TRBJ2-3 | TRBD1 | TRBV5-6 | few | CASSLTTGSTDTQYF | TGTGCCAGCAGCTTGACGACAGGGAGCACAGATACGCAGTATTTT
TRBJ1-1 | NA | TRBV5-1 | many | CASSLDPYGAFGTEAFF | TGCGCCAGCAGCTTGGATCCCTACGGGGCGTTTGGCACTGAAGCTTTCTTT
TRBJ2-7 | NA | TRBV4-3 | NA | CASSQDFGGTPYEQYF | TGCGCCAGCAGCCAAGATTTTGGCGGGACGCCCTACGAGCAGTACTTC